Listed here are 8 T cell receptor beta chains from one sample, sequenced in a study of T cells expressing NK-cell markers. Using the 5' RACE reads, TCRdb records one entry per CDR3 protein without DNA. The listing contains approximately 380,000 distinct CDR3 sequences. The sample was blood T cells: a sorted CD56 or NKG2C T cell subset, CD4+ or CD8+ T cells, or bulk PBMC T cells (not recorded which). These receptors were taken from a man aged 18 to 69 in good health.

The chain joins TRBV7-9 to TRBJ2-1; TCRdb designates TRBD1, a call that cannot be tested without DNA. Germline V gene sequence: CDR1 SEHNR, CDR2 FQNEAQ (reference sequence). This CDR3 has 14 residues. The CDR3 reads CASSLGQGAPQQFF.

The CDR3 here is CASSSGTADSYEQYF. The chain couples TRBV5-1 to TRBJ2-7; TCRdb names TRBD1, which stays unverified in the absence of DNA. Germline V gene lookup returns CDR1 SGHRS and CDR2 YFSETQ. The CDR3 loop spans 15 amino acids.

The rearrangement links TRBV7-7 to TRBJ2-1; the TCRdb call, TRBD1, lacks DNA for checking. The CDR3 length is 14 residues. Germline V gene sequence: CDR1 SSHAT, CDR2 FNYEAQ (reference sequence). The CDR3 here is CASSLAGGDNEQFF. The full variable domain, completed using reference TRBV7-7 and TRBJ2-1, is GAGVSQSPRYKVTKRGQDVTLRCDPISSHATLYWYQQALGQGPEFLTYFNYEAQPDKSGLPSDRFSAERPEGSISTLTIQRTEQRDSAMYRCASSLAGGDNEQFFGPGTRLTVL.

The chain employs TRBV18 and TRBJ2-5; the TCRdb D gene call, TRBD1, has no DNA to confirm it. The germline V gene has CDR1 KGHSH and CDR2 LQKENI. The length of the CDR3 is 17 residues. This CDR3 is CASSGQFFPGAQETQYF. Drawing the rest from reference TRBV18 and TRBJ2-5, the complete variable domain is NAGVMQNPRHLVRRRGQEARLRCSPMKGHSHVYWYRQLPEEGLKFMVYLQKENIIDESGMPKERFSAEFPKEGPSILRIQQVVRGDSAAYFCASSGQFFPGAQETQYFGPGTRLLVL.

The rearrangement links TRBV2 to TRBJ2-1; TCRdb gives TRBD2 as the D gene, but with no DNA this cannot be confirmed. Per germline, CDR1 SNHLY and CDR2 FYNNEI. The CDR3 sequence is 15 residues long. The CDR3 reads CASSSSGGIYNEQFF.

The V and J genes are TRBV6-6 and TRBJ2-1; checking the TCRdb D call of TRBD1 is not possible without DNA. This CDR3 is built from 11 residues. Germline V gives CDR1 MNHNY, CDR2 SVGAGI (reference sequence). The CDR3 is CASRARDEQFF.

The chain joins TRBV6-1 to TRBJ1-5; no DNA is available, so the TRBD1 call from TCRdb remains unchecked. This CDR3 is 14 amino acids long. Germline V gives CDR1 MNHNS, CDR2 SASEGT. The CDR3: CASNIQGFAQPQHF.

J is TRBJ2-6 and V is TRBV9; the TCRdb D gene call, TRBD1, has no DNA to confirm it. The CDR3 loop spans 18 amino acids. From germline, CDR1 is SGDLS and CDR2 YYNGEE. CDR3 sequence reads: CASSGGWGAGTGANVLTF.